The rows below give T cell receptor beta chains drawn from one sample of a study of response to subunit inactivated influenza vaccine. Via MiXCR, TCRdb re-called the RT-PCR reads, giving one row per CDR3 protein. The data contain 500,000 or so distinct CDR3 sequences, approximately 17% of them singletons. The sample in question was CD4+ T cells sorted from PBMCs, obtained 23 to 25 months after vaccination. These receptors were taken from a man between 50 and 69 years old who received an inactivated influenza vaccine. Both conserved end residues are part of each CDR3. Each record gives: clone size, J gene, D gene, V gene, CDR3 protein, CDR3 DNA. A D gene is named only where the DNA matches it firmly. Clone sizes are given selectively: once, few, many, or a class where the clone is expanded.

few,TRBJ2-7,.,TRBV5-5,CASSSLPSSYEQYF,TGTGCCAGCAGCTCATTGCCGAGCTCCTACGAGCAGTACTTC
.,TRBJ2-5,.,TRBV7-2,CASNPMGRETQYF,TGTGCCAGCAATCCAATGGGGCGGGAGACCCAGTACTTC
.,TRBJ2-5,TRBD2,TRBV5-1,CASSLGLAGALRETQYF,TGCGCCAGCAGCCTCGGACTAGCGGGAGCGTTGCGAGAGACCCAGTACTTC
few,TRBJ1-2,.,TRBV12-3/TRBV12-4,CASTWRLGDGYTF,TGTGCCAGCACCTGGAGACTAGGGGATGGCTACACCTTC
.,TRBJ1-1,.,TRBV3-1,CASSLRDGGNTEAFF,TGTGCCAGCAGCCTCCGTGACGGGGGGAACACTGAAGCTTTCTTT
few,TRBJ2-6,.,TRBV3-1,CASSQERGSGANVLTF,TGTGCCAGCAGCCAAGAGCGGGGCTCTGGGGCCAACGTCCTGACTTTC
.,TRBJ2-1,.,TRBV7-2,CASSPPFTVYQFF,TGTGCCAGCAGCCCACCTTTTACAGTTTATCAGTTCTTC
.,TRBJ2-7,.,TRBV20-1,CSAKLPGTRGYEQYF,TGCAGTGCCAAGCTACCCGGGACACGAGGCTACGAGCAGTACTTC
.,TRBJ2-1,TRBD2,TRBV20-1,CSAREGAGGLNEQFF,TGCAGTGCTAGAGAAGGTGCGGGAGGGCTCAATGAGCAGTTCTTC
.,TRBJ1-2,.,TRBV6-2/TRBV6-3,CASSYRSGVGGYTF,TGTGCCAGCAGTTACCGGTCCGGGGTCGGTGGCTACACCTTC
.,TRBJ2-2,.,TRBV20-1,CSARPPLADTGELFF,TGCAGTGCTAGACCCCCTTTGGCCGACACCGGGGAGCTGTTTTTT
.,TRBJ2-7,.,TRBV6-2/TRBV6-3,CASRTGNADTYEQYF,TGTGCCAGCAGGACGGGAAACGCGGACACCTACGAGCAGTACTTC